The clone carrying this TCR beta chain was observed a handful of times. Germline CDR1 is SGHRS and CDR2 is YFSETQ. The CDR3 has 15 residues. Trimming stripped 6 bases from V and 4 bases from J, with 16 bases between. This specimen belongs to a study of response to subunit inactivated influenza vaccine. TCRdb re-called the RT-PCR reads with MiXCR, one entry per CDR3 protein. Of around 600,000 distinct CDR3 sequences in the sample, about 11% were seen once. These data are also associated with another study on T cells expressing NK-cell markers. As that report states: TCR beta cDNA was generated via 5'RACE template switching incorporating UMIs.

The specimen was PBMCs from blood, collected on the day of vaccination. The TCR originated in a man in his fifties or sixties who received an inactivated influenza vaccine. V gene TRBV5-1 combines with J gene TRBJ2-2; maybe TRBD1 (5 bases). The CDR3 nucleotides read TGCGCCAGCACTCTGAACCGACAGTCCACCGGGGAGCTGTTTTTT. Amino acids: CASTLNRQSTGELFF.